What follows are 12 T cell receptor beta chains derived from one specimen sequenced in a study of blood T cell repertoires in COVID-19. Sequencing was performed with immunoSEQ multiplex PCR; in TCRdb, only in-frame clones are kept and a portion is missing. This sample yields about 280,000 clones, of which roughly 80% are seen a single time; roughly 4.7% belongs to the top ten. Sequencing used PBMCs or T cells enriched from blood (not recorded which). Receptors were obtained from a man between 40 and 49 years old who had been exposed to COVID-19.

The chain has TRBV7-3 and TRBJ2-7; 7 bases line up with TRBD2. The CDR3 is made up of 16 amino acids. V dropped 1 base and J dropped 2; count of bases not matched to a gene: 8. Germline CDR1 reads SGHTA; CDR2 reads FQGTGA. CDR3 region: CASSLNLAEPTYEQYF. The CDR3 nucleotides read TGTGCCAGCAGCTTAAACCTAGCGGAACCAACCTACGAGCAGTACTTC.

The chain joins TRBV9 to TRBJ2-7, with 11 bases fitting TRBD2. V lost 0 bases, J lost 3 bases, and 2 bases stayed unmatched. The length of the CDR3 is 15 residues. Germline V gives CDR1 SGDLS, CDR2 YYNGEE. The CDR3 here is CASSVGTSGSYEQYF. CDR3 sequence (DNA): TGTGCCAGCAGCGTAGGTACTAGCGGGAGCTACGAGCAGTACTTC.

The V and J genes are TRBV3-1 (or the pseudogene TRBV3-2) and TRBJ2-2; D not resolved. The CDR3 runs 17 residues. From germline, CDR1 is LGHDT and CDR2 YNNKEL (reference sequence). V lost 4 bases to trimming and J lost 2 bases, with 17 bases between them. The CDR3 region is CASSREYGGANTGELFF. In nucleotides, the CDR3 is TGTGCCAGCAGCCGCGAATATGGCGGAGCTAACACCGGGGAGCTGTTTTTT.

The DNA for the CDR3 is TGTGCCAGCAGCCAAGGACTAGCGGGAGGAACTGAGCAGTACTTC. It encodes CASSQGLAGGTEQYF. The V call is TRBV14, the J call TRBJ2-7; 13 bases map to TRBD2. The J segment lost 7 bases and the V segment lost 1 base, leaving 4 bases of the junction unmatched. The CDR3 covers 15 residues. Germline V gene sequence: CDR1 SGHDN, CDR2 FVKESK. The full variable domain, its missing parts supplied by reference TRBV14 and TRBJ2-7, is EAGVTQFPSHSVIEKGQTVTLRCDPISGHDNLYWYRRVMGKEIKFLLHFVKESKQDESGMPNNRFLAERTGGTYSTLKVQPAELEDSGVYFCASSQGLAGGTEQYFGPGTRLTVT.

The chain combines TRBV7-3 with TRBJ1-1, with 7 bases fitting TRBD1. The J segment lost 4 bases and the V segment lost 5 bases, leaving 7 bases of the junction unmatched. The germline V gene encodes CDR1 SGHTA and CDR2 FQGTGA. CDR3 length: 14 residues. Here the CDR3 reads CASSVTGESTEAFF. Here the CDR3 DNA reads TGTGCCAGCAGCGTCACAGGGGAGTCCACTGAAGCTTTCTTT.

This sequence joins TRBV7-3 and TRBJ2-7; D is possibly TRBD2 (5 bases). Looked up from germline, CDR1 is SGHTA and CDR2 is FQGTGA. Between the trimmed V and J ends, which lost 6 bases and 5 bases, there was a span of 17 bases. This CDR3 is built from 14 residues. This CDR3 reads CASSPGNAANEQYF. As DNA, the CDR3 is TGTGCCAGCAGTCCGGGGAATGCGGCGAACGAGCAGTACTTC.

On this clone: This sample includes further DNA sequences coding for the same CDR3. This chain links TRBV5-1 with TRBJ2-1; 10 bases are shared with TRBD1. The CDR3 contains 15 residues. V lost 3 bases, J lost 8 bases, and 8 bases stayed unmatched. CDR1 is SGHRS and CDR2 is YFSETQ in the germline V gene. The CDR3, as DNA: TGCGCCAGCAGCTCAGCCGGGACAGGGGTGGATGAGCAGTTCTTC. As protein: CASSSAGTGVDEQFF. Looking up the rest from reference TRBV5-1 and TRBJ2-1 gives the full variable domain: KAGVTQTPRYLIKTRGQQVTLSCSPISGHRSVSWYQQTPGQGLQFLFEYFSETQRNKGNFPGRFSGRQFSNSRSEMNVSTLELGDSALYLCASSSAGTGVDEQFFGPGTRLTVL.

The rearrangement joins TRBV7-6 to TRBJ1-3; D may be TRBD1 (5 bases). This CDR3 region has 17 residues. The V end lost 1 base, the J end lost 2 bases, and 15 bases lay between the germline ends. CDR1 is SGHVS and CDR2 is FNYEAQ in the germline V gene. The CDR3 loop is CASSLGWGGAPGNTIYF. The CDR3 DNA is TGTGCCAGCAGCTTAGGGTGGGGAGGGGCTCCTGGAAACACCATATATTTT.

The chain uses TRBV7-3 and TRBJ2-6; 9 bases are a match to TRBD1. This CDR3 comprises 14 residues. With 8 bases clipped from V and 4 bases from J, the junction kept 3 bases outside the gene matches. Germline-derived CDR1 and CDR2 are SGHTA and FQGTGA. CDR3 sequence (DNA): TGTGCCAGCGGGACAGGGCGCGGGGCCAACGTCCTGACTTTC. Translation: CASGTGRGANVLTF.

The chain recombines TRBV11-3 with TRBJ1-1; possibly TRBD1 for D (5 bases). The CDR3 length is 13 residues. CDR1 is SGHNT, CDR2 YENEEA, per germline. Trimming shortened V by 2 bases and J by 5 bases, and 9 bases separated the two germline ends. The CDR3 region has the DNA TGTGCCAGCAGCTTATGGGGGGGGACTGAAGCTTTCTTT. Translated: CASSLWGGTEAFF.

This clone was observed a single time. The chain carries TRBV23-1 and TRBJ2-7; 7 bases are a match to TRBD2. TRBV23-1 is an open reading frame, and its role is uncertain. The length of the CDR3 is 14 residues. The V and J ends lost 7 bases and 7 bases, in that order; junction bases with no gene match: 13. The chain's CDR3 is CASTPVGGFFEQYF. CDR3 coding DNA: TGCGCCAGCACCCCGGTGGGAGGGTTTTTTGAGCAGTACTTC.

The V and J genes are TRBV23-1 and TRBJ2-6, with 7 bases that match TRBD2. TRBV23-1 carries the ORF label, with uncertain function. The CDR3 length is 17 residues. V dropped 4 bases and J dropped 1; count of bases not matched to a gene: 7. The CDR3 protein is CASSLPGLLSGANVLTF. CDR3 DNA sequence: TGCGCCAGCAGTCTCCCGGGACTACTTTCTGGGGCCAACGTCCTGACTTTC.